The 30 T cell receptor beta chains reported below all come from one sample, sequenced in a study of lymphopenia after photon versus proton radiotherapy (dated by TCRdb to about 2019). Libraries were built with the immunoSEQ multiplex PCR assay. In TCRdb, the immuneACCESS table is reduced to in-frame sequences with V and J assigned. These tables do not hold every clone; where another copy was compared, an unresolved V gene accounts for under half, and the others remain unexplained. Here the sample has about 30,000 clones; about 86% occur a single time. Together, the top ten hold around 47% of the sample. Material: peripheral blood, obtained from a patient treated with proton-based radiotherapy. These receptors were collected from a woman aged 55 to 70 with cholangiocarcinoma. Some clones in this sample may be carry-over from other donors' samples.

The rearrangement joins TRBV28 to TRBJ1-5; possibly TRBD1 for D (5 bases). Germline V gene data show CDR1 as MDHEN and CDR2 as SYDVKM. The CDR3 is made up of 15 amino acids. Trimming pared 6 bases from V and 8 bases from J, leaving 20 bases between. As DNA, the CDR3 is TGTGCCAGCAGCTCCCCCTGGGGCCCGCCGGAGCCCCAGCATTTT. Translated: CASSSPWGPPEPQHF.

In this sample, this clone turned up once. CDR3 sequence: CASRTTGNEQFF. DNA of the CDR3: TGTGCCAGCAGGACCACAGGGAATGAGCAGTTCTTC. The chain recombines TRBV6-5 with TRBJ2-1, with D maybe TRBD1 (6 bases). This CDR3 has 12 residues. V lost 6 bases and J 7 bases, leaving 10 bases between the germline ends. Per germline, CDR1 MNHEY and CDR2 SVGAGI.

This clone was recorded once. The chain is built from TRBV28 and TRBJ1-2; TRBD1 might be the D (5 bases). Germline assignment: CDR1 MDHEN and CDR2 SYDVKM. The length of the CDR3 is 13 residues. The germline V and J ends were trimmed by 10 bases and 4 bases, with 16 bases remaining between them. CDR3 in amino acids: CATQPGGGYGYTF. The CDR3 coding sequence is TGTGCCACCCAGCCCGGGGGAGGCTATGGCTACACCTTC.

The CDR3 loop reads CASSLNPGAGYNEQFF. The CDR3 coding sequence is TGTGCCAGCAGCTTAAATCCGGGGGCCGGTTACAATGAGCAGTTCTTC. This sequence joins TRBV13 and TRBJ2-1; either TRBD1 or TRBD2 may supply D (6 bases each). Germline V gene lookup returns CDR1 PRHDT and CDR2 FYEKMQ (reference sequence). V dropped 2 bases and J dropped 4 bases, with 15 bases sitting between them. The length of the CDR3 is 16 residues.

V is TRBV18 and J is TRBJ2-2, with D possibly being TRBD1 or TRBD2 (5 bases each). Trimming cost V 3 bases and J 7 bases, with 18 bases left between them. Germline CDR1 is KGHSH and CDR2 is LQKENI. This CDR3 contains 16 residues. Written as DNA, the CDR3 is TGTGCCAGCTCACCGGGGACGGTTCTATTTGGCGGGGAGCTGTTTTTT. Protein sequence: CASSPGTVLFGGELFF. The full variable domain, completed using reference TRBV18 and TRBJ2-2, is NAGVMQNPRHLVRRRGQEARLRCSPMKGHSHVYWYRQLPEEGLKFMVYLQKENIIDESGMPKERFSAEFPKEGPSILRIQQVVRGDSAAYFCASSPGTVLFGGELFFGEGSRLTVL.

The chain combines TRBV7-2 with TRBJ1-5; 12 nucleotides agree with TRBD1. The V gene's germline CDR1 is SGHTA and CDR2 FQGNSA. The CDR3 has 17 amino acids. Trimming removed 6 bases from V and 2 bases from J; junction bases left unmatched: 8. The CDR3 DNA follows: TGTGCCAGCAGTCCTACGGGACAGGGGGCCCGCAATCAGCCCCAGCATTTT. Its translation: CASSPTGQGARNQPQHF.

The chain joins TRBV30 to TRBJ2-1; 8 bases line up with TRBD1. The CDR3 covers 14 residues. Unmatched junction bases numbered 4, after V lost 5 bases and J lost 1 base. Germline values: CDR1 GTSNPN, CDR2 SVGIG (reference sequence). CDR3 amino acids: CAWFGDRSYNEQFF. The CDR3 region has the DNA TGTGCCTGGTTCGGGGACAGGTCCTACAATGAGCAGTTCTTC.

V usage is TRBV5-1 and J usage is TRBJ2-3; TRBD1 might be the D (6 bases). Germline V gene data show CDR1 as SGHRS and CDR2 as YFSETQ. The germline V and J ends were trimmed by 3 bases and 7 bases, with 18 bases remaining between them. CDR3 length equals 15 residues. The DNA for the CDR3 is TGCGCCAGCAGCTCTAAGACAGGCGTGGGAAATACGCAGTATTTT. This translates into CASSSKTGVGNTQYF.

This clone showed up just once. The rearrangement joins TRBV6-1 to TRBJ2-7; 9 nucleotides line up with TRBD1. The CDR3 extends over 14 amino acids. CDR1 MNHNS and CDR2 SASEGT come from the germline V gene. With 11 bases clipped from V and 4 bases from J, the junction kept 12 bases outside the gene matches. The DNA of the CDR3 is TGTGCCGAAAGTTCTGGGACAGGGTTATACGAGCAGTACTTC. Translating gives CAESSGTGLYEQYF.

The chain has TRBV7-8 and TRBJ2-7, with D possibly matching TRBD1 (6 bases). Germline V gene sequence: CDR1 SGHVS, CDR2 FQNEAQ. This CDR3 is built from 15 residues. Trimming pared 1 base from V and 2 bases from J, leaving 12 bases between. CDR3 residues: CASSLERGIPYEQYF. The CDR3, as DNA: TGTGCCAGCAGCTTAGAGAGGGGGATCCCCTACGAGCAGTACTTC.

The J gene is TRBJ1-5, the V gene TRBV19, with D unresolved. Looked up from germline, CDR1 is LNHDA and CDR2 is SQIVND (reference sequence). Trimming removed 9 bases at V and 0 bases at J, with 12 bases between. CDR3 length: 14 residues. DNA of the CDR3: TGTGCCAGCCAGGAAATCTATAGCAATCAGCCCCAGCATTTT. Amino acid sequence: CASQEIYSNQPQHF.

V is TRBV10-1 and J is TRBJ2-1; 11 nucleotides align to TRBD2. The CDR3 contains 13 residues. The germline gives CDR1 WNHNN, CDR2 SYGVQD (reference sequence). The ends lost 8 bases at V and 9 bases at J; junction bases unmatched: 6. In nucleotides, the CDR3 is TGCGCCAGCCCTAGCGGGAGGTATGGTGAGCAGTTCTTC. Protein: CASPSGRYGEQFF.

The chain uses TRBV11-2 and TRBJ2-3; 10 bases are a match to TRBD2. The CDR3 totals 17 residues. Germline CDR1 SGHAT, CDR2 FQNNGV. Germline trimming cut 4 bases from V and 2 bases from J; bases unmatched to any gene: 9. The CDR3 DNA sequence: TGTGCCAGCAGCTCTTATCCTAGCGGGAGTTACACAGATACGCAGTATTTT. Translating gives CASSSYPSGSYTDTQYF.

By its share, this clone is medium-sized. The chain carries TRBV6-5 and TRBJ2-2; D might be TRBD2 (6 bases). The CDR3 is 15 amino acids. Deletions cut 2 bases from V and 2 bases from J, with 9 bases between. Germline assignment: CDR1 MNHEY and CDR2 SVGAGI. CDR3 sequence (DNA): TGTGCCAGCAGTTACGGCGGGGAAAACACCGGGGAGCTGTTTTTT. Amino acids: CASSYGGENTGELFF.

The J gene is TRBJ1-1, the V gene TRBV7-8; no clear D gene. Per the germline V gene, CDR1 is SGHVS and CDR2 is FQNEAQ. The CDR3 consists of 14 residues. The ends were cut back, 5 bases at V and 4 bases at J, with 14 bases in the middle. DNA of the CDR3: TGTGCCAGCAGCGTCCCTCGGGAGATCACTGAAGCTTTCTTT. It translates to CASSVPREITEAFF.

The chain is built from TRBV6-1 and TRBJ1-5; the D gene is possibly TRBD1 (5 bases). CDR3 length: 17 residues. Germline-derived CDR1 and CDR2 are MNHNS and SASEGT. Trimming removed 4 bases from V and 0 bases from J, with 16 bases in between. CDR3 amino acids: CASSAETAQYSNQPQHF. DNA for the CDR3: TGTGCCAGCAGTGCAGAGACAGCGCAATATAGCAATCAGCCCCAGCATTTT.

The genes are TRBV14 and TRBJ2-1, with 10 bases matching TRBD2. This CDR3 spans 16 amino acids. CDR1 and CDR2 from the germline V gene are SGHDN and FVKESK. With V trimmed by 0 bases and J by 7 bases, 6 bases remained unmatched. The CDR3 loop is CASSQDLAGVENEQFF. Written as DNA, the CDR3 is TGTGCCAGCAGCCAAGATCTAGCGGGAGTGGAAAATGAGCAGTTCTTC. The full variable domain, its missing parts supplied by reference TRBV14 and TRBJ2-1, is EAGVTQFPSHSVIEKGQTVTLRCDPISGHDNLYWYRRVMGKEIKFLLHFVKESKQDESGMPNNRFLAERTGGTYSTLKVQPAELEDSGVYFCASSQDLAGVENEQFFGPGTRLTVL.

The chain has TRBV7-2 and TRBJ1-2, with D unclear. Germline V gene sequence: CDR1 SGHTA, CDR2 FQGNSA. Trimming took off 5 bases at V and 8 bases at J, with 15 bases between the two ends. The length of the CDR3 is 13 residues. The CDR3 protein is CASSRGPEGGYTF. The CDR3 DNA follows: TGTGCCAGCAGCAGAGGTCCGGAAGGGGGCTACACCTTC.

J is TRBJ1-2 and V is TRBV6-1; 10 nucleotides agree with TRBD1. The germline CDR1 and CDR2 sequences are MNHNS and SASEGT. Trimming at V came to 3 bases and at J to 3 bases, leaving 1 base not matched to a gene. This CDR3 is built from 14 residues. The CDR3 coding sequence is TGTGCCAGCAGTGAGGGACAGGGGTACTATGGCTACACCTTC. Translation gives CASSEGQGYYGYTF.

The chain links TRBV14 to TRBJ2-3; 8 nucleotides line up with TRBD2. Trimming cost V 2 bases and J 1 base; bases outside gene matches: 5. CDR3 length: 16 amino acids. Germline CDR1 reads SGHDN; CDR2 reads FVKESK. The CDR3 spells CASSQYRGGRTDTQYF. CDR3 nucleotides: TGTGCCAGCAGCCAATATCGGGGGGGCCGCACAGATACGCAGTATTTT. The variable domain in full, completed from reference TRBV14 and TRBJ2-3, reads EAGVTQFPSHSVIEKGQTVTLRCDPISGHDNLYWYRRVMGKEIKFLLHFVKESKQDESGMPNNRFLAERTGGTYSTLKVQPAELEDSGVYFCASSQYRGGRTDTQYFGPGTRLTVL.

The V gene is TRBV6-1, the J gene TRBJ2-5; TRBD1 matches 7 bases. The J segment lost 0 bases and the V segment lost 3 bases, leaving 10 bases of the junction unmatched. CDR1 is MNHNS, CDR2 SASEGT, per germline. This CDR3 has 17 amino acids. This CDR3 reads CASSEGVATGYQETQYF. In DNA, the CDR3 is TGTGCCAGCAGTGAGGGGGTGGCGACAGGGTACCAAGAGACCCAGTACTTC.

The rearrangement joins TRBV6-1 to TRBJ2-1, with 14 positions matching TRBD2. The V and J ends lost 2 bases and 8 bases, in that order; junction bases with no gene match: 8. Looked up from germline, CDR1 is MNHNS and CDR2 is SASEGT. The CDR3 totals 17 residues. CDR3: CASSEFHGLAGGDEQFF. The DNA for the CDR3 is TGTGCCAGCAGTGAATTTCATGGACTAGCGGGGGGAGATGAGCAGTTCTTC.

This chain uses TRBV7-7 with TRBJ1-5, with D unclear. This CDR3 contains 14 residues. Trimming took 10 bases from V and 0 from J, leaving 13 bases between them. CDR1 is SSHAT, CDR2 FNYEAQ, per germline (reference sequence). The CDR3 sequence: CATPPRDSNQPQHF. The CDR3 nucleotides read TGTGCCACACCCCCTCGTGATAGCAATCAGCCCCAGCATTTT. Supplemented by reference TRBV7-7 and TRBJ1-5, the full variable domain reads GAGVSQSPRYKVTKRGQDVTLRCDPISSHATLYWYQQALGQGPEFLTYFNYEAQPDKSGLPSDRFSAERPEGSISTLTIQRTEQRDSAMYRCATPPRDSNQPQHFGDGTRLSIL.

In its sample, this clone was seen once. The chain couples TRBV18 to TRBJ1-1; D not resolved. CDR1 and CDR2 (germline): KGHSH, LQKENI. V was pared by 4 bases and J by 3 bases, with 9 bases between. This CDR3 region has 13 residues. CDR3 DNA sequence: TGTGCCAGCTCACAAACAGAGCACACTGAAGCTTTCTTT. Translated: CASSQTEHTEAFF.

CDR3 region: CASSLSQNTEAFF. The CDR3 DNA sequence: TGTGCCAGCAGCCTTTCACAGAACACTGAAGCTTTCTTT. The chain couples TRBV7-3 to TRBJ1-1; no definite D call. CDR3 size: 13 residues. Germline assignment: CDR1 SGHTA and CDR2 FQGTGA. Trimming removed 5 bases from V and 1 base from J, with 8 bases in between.

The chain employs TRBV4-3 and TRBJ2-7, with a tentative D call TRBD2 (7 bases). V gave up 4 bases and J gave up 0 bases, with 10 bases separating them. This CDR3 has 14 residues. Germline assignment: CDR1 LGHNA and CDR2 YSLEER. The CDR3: CASSRGGGSYEQYF. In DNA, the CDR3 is TGCGCCAGCAGCCGGGGGGGCGGCTCCTACGAGCAGTACTTC.

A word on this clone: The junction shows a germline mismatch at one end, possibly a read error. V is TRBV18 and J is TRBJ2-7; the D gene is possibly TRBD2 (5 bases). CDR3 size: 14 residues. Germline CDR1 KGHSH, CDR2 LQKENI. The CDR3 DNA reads TGTGCCAGCTCACCCCTTCGGGATCCCTACGAGCAGCACTTC. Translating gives CASSPLRDPYEQHF.

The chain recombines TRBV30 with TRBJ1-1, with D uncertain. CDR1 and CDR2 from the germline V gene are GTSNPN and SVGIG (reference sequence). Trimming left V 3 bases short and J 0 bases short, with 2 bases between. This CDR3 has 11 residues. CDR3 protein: CAWRMNTEAFF. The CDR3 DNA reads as TGTGCCTGGAGAATGAACACTGAAGCTTTCTTT. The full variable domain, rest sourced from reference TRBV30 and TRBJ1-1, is SQTIHQWPATLVQPVGSPLSLECTVEGTSNPNLYWYRQAAGRGLQLLFYSVGIGQISSEVPQNLSASRPQDRQFILSSKKLLLSDSGFYLCAWRMNTEAFFGQGTRLTVV.

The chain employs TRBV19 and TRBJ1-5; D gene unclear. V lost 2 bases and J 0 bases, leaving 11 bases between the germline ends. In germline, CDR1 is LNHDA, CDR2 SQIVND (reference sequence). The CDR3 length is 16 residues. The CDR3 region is CASSIKAPYSNQPQHF. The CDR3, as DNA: TGTGCCAGTAGTATAAAAGCGCCCTATAGCAATCAGCCCCAGCATTTT. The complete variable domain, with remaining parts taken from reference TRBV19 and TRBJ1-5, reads DGGITQSPKYLFRKEGQNVTLSCEQNLNHDAMYWYRQDPGQGLRLIYYSQIVNDFQKGDIAEGYSVSREKKESFPLTVTSAQKNPTAFYLCASSIKAPYSNQPQHFGDGTRLSIL.

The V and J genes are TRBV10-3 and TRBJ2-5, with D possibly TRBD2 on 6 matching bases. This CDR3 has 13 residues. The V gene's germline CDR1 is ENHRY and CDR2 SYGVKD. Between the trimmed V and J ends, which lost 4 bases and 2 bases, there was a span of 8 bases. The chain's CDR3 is CAISVAEQETQYF. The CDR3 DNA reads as TGTGCCATCAGTGTAGCGGAACAAGAGACCCAGTACTTC.